The 16 T cell receptor beta chains below come from one sample, sequenced in a study of chemoradiotherapy in HPV16-positive cancers. Only in-frame clones appear in the TCRdb table, and some are missing; sequencing was by immunoSEQ multiplex PCR. Of more than 10,000 clones in the sample, roughly 89% were seen once. The sample here was blood, taken from a patient who underwent chemoradiotherapy. These receptors were collected from a human donor with HPV-associated anogenital cancer.

The chain joins TRBV7-2 to TRBJ2-5; 7 bases match TRBD2. With 2 bases clipped from V and 5 bases from J, the junction kept 14 bases outside the gene matches. The germline V gene encodes CDR1 SGHTA and CDR2 FQGNSA. This CDR3 is built from 17 residues. The CDR3 spells CASSLNGGSGRGETQYF. The CDR3 region has the DNA TGTGCCAGCAGCTTAAATGGCGGGAGTGGGCGAGGGGAGACCCAGTACTTC.

The V and J genes are TRBV9 and TRBJ2-2, with D tentatively TRBD1 (5 bases). The V gene's germline CDR1 is SGDLS and CDR2 YYNGEE. V lost 2 bases to trimming and J lost 5 bases, with 7 bases between them. CDR3 size: 13 residues. The CDR3 protein is CASSVRTTGELFF. DNA for the CDR3: TGTGCCAGCAGCGTCCGGACAACCGGGGAGCTGTTTTTT.

This sequence joins TRBV21-1 and TRBJ1-4; the tabulated D call, TRBD1, remains unverified against the DNA. TRBV21-1 is labeled a pseudogene. The CDR3 consists of 17 residues. CDR3 in DNA: TGTGCCAGCAGCCTTCAGACAGGGGGCCCAGTTAATGAAAAACTGTTTTTT. Protein: CASSLQTGGPVNEKLFF.

The rearrangement uses TRBV9 and TRBJ1-4, with D perhaps matching TRBD1 (5 bases). The CDR3 covers 15 residues. With 3 bases removed from V and 3 bases from J, the gap between germline ends came to 12 bases. The V gene's germline CDR1 is SGDLS and CDR2 YYNGEE. The CDR3 DNA reads TGTGCCAGCAGCGGAAGGAAAGGGGCTAATGAAAAACTGTTTTTT. Encoded protein: CASSGRKGANEKLFF.

This clone was picked up a small number of times. The chain combines TRBV5-6 with TRBJ1-5, with TRBD1 matching 10 bases. Germline CDR1 SGHDT, CDR2 YYEEEE. This CDR3 has 17 residues. Losses at the gene ends were 4 bases for V and 1 base for J; bases not matched to a gene: 8. CDR3 sequence (DNA): TGTGCCAGCAGCCGGGACAGGGGAATGCGCAGCAATCAGCCCCAGCATTTT. It specifies CASSRDRGMRSNQPQHF.

V gene TRBV6-5 combines with J gene TRBJ1-6; D is perhaps TRBD1 (6 bases). The CDR3 is 13 residues long. The V end lost 5 bases, the J end lost 8 bases, and 10 bases lay between the germline ends. Germline V gene data show CDR1 as MNHEY and CDR2 as SVGAGI. The CDR3: CASSQGGYSPLHF. CDR3 sequence (DNA): TGTGCCAGCAGTCAAGGGGGATATTCACCCCTCCACTTT.

V is TRBV6-5 and J is TRBJ1-5; no clear D. The V end lost 5 bases, the J end lost 0 bases, and 11 bases lay between the germline ends. The CDR3 runs 15 residues. CDR1 is MNHEY and CDR2 is SVGAGI in the germline V gene. Here the CDR3 DNA reads TGTGCCAGCAGTCCCGCGGGGTATAGCAATCAGCCCCAGCATTTT. It codes for CASSPAGYSNQPQHF.

This clone was seen just once. The chain employs TRBV27 and TRBJ2-5; the match to TRBD2 covers 9 bases. There are 15 residues in the CDR3. In germline, CDR1 is MNHEY, CDR2 SMNVEV (reference sequence). Losses at the gene ends were 10 bases for V and 5 bases for J; bases not matched to a gene: 14. The CDR3, as DNA: TGTGCCACAAAGTCGGCGGGACTAGCAGTGGAGACCCAGTACTTC. Translation gives CATKSAGLAVETQYF.

The chain recombines TRBV6-4 with TRBJ2-1; no reliable D call. Looked up from germline, CDR1 is MRHNA and CDR2 is SNTAGT. Trimming stripped 1 base from V and 0 bases from J, with 10 bases between. CDR3 length equals 16 residues. The CDR3 region is CASSDYVRSSYNEQFF. Written as DNA, the CDR3 is TGTGCCAGCAGTGACTATGTCCGGAGCTCCTACAATGAGCAGTTCTTC.

This clone is judged hyperexpanded. This chain joins TRBV28 and TRBJ2-2; 7 nucleotides align to TRBD1. Germline CDR1 reads MDHEN; CDR2 reads SYDVKM. The CDR3 sequence is 15 residues long. V shed 5 bases and J 1 base; nucleotides not matched to a gene: 4. CDR3 bases: TGTGCCAGCAGTACCGGGACAGAGAACACCGGGGAGCTGTTTTTT. Amino acid sequence: CASSTGTENTGELFF.

This clone appeared a single time. The chain links TRBV27 to TRBJ2-7; D is uncertain. Deletions cut 0 bases from V and 2 bases from J, with 11 bases between. Germline CDR1 MNHEY, CDR2 SMNVEV (reference sequence). The CDR3 extends over 15 amino acids. DNA for the CDR3: TGTGCCAGCAGTTTATCAATAGGACGGACCTACGAGCAGTACTTC. It codes for CASSLSIGRTYEQYF.

This clone was counted only a few times. The chain has TRBV19 and TRBJ2-1, with 12 positions matching TRBD2. CDR1 LNHDA and CDR2 SQIVND come from the germline V gene (reference sequence). J lost 0 bases, V lost 5 bases, and 2 bases had no gene match. This CDR3 contains 16 residues. The CDR3 DNA sequence: TGTGCCAGTAGTGTGGGACTAGCGGGCTCCTACAATGAGCAGTTCTTC. This encodes CASSVGLAGSYNEQFF.

CDR3 amino acids: CASSLPRGRSFRNEQFF. For the CDR3, the DNA is TGTGCCAGCAGTTTACCGCGCGGGCGGTCCTTTCGCAATGAGCAGTTCTTC. This chain connects TRBV27 to TRBJ2-1; tentatively, D is TRBD2 (5 bases). The ends were cut back, 2 bases at V and 6 bases at J, with 20 bases in the middle. The CDR3 consists of 17 residues. Germline V gene sequence: CDR1 MNHEY, CDR2 SMNVEV (reference sequence).

The genes are TRBV5-4 and TRBJ2-1; perhaps TRBD2 as D (5 bases). Trimming stripped 4 bases from V and 6 bases from J, with 26 bases between. Germline CDR1 SGHNT, CDR2 YYREEE (reference sequence). The CDR3 runs 18 residues. CDR3: CASSPPVSRGARGNEQFF. CDR3 bases: TGTGCCAGCAGCCCTCCGGTGTCTCGGGGAGCTCGGGGCAATGAGCAGTTCTTC. Full variable domain (remainder filled in from reference TRBV5-4 and TRBJ2-1): ETGVTQSPTHLIKTRGQQVTLRCSSQSGHNTVSWYQQALGQGPQFIFQYYREEENGRGNFPPRFSGLQFPNYSSELNVNALELDDSALYLCASSPPVSRGARGNEQFFGPGTRLTVL.

The chain couples TRBV9 to TRBJ2-1; 9 bases match TRBD2. The CDR3 totals 16 residues. The germline gives CDR1 SGDLS, CDR2 YYNGEE. V shed 0 bases, J shed 7 bases, and the junction held 8 bases outside the gene matches. The CDR3 region has the DNA TGTGCCAGCAGCGTAGTGGCGGGGGGGCCGGTAAATGAGCAGTTCTTC. This codes for CASSVVAGGPVNEQFF.

The chain carries TRBV9 and TRBJ2-1, with TRBD2 identical over 10 bases. CDR3 size: 16 residues. Germline CDR1 and CDR2: SGDLS and YYNGEE. Unmatched junction bases numbered 6, after V lost 0 bases and J lost 6 bases. The CDR3: CASSVAPSGRANEQFF. The DNA of the CDR3 is TGTGCCAGCAGCGTAGCTCCCAGCGGGAGGGCCAATGAGCAGTTCTTC.